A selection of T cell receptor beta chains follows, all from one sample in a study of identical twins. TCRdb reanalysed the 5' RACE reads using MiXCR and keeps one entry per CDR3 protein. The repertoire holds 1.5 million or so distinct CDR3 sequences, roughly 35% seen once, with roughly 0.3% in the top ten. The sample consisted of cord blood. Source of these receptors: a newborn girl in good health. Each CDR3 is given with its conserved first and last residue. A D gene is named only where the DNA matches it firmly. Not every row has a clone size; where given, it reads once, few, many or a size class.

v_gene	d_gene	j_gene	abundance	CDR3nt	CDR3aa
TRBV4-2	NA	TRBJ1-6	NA	TGTGCCAGCAGCCCTCCCAGCTCCTATAATTCACCCCTCCACTTT	CASSPPSSYNSPLHF
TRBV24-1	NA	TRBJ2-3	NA	TGTGCCACCCGCCCTACGGAGGGGGGCACAGATACGCAGTATTTT	CATRPTEGGTDTQYF
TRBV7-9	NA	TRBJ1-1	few	TGTGCCAGCACCAAGGGGGGCAGGAACACTGAAGCTTTCTTT	CASTKGGRNTEAFF
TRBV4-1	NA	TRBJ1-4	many	TGCGCCAGCAGCCAAGATGGGGTTTACAGGACGAGGAATGAAAAACTGTTTTTT	CASSQDGVYRTRNEKLFF
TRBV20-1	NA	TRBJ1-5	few	TGCAGTGCAGAATCCTACACGGGCAATCAGCCCCAGCATTTT	CSAESYTGNQPQHF
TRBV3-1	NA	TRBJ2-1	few	TGTGCCAGCAGCCAAGCCGGGGCCGGTGATGAGCAGTTCTTC	CASSQAGAGDEQFF
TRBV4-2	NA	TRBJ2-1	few	TGTGCCAGCGGTTTTAGTAGAGGCAACCACAATGAGCAGTTCTTC	CASGFSRGNHNEQFF
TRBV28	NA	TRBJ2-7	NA	TGTGCCAGCAGTTTTTCCCCATGGGGCTCTAGCTCCTACGAGCAGTACTTC	CASSFSPWGSSSYEQYF
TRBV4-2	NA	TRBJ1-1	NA	TGTGCCAGCAGCCAAGTAAGCGGGGCTTTCTTT	CASSQVSGAFF
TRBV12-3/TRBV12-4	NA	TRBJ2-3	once	TGTGCCAGCAGTTTAGAGGTCCTAGCGAGAGTGAGAGATACGCAGTATTTT	CASSLEVLARVRDTQYF
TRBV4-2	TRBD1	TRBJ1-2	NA	TGTGCCAGCAGCCCCCAGGGGGTGGATGGCTACACCTTC	CASSPQGVDGYTF
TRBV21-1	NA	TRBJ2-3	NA	TGTGCCAGCAGCAAAAAAGCCTGTGGATCTAGCACAGATACGCAGTATTTT	CASSKKACGSSTDTQYF
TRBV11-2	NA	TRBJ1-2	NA	TGTGCCAGCAGCTTAGATCCGGTCTCGGGGGCCTATGGCTACACCTTC	CASSLDPVSGAYGYTF
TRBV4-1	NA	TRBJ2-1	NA	TGCGCCAGCAGCCAAGTCCGGACCCGAAACAATGAGCAGTTCTTC	CASSQVRTRNNEQFF
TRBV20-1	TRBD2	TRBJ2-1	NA	TGCAGTGCCCTCGCGGGGGGGGGCGGGAACAATGAGCAGTTCTTC	CSALAGGGGNNEQFF
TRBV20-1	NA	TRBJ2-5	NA	TGCAGTGCCGCTTCGACTCTACGGTACCAAGAGACCCAGTACTTC	CSAASTLRYQETQYF
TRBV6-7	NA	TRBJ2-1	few	TGTGCCAGCAGTTACTCGCTCTCGGGCGGGCGTGGGGATGAGCAGTTCTTC	CASSYSLSGGRGDEQFF
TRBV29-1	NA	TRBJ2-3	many	TGCAGCGTTCGACTGAGCACAGATACGCAGTATTTT	CSVRLSTDTQYF
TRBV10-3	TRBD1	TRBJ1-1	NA	TGTGCCATCAGTGAGGACAGGGGGATACAGGCTTTCTTT	CAISEDRGIQAFF
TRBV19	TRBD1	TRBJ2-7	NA	TGTGCCAGTACCGGGACAGGGAAGACTTACGAGCAGTACTTC	CASTGTGKTYEQYF
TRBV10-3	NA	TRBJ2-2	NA	TGTGCCATCTTAGGACAGTCCAACACCGGGGAGCTGTTTTTT	CAILGQSNTGELFF
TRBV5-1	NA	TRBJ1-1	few	TGCGCCAGCAGCGTCCGCCGGGACCTCGAAGCTTTCTTT	CASSVRRDLEAFF
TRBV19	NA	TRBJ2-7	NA	TGTGCCGGACGCTATCCCTACGAGCAGTACTTC	CAGRYPYEQYF
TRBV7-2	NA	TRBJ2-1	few	TGTGCCAGCAGCCCAGGGTTCTTTAGATACAATGAGCAGTTCTTC	CASSPGFFRYNEQFF
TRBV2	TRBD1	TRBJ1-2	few	TGTGCCAGCAGTGAAGGGCGTGGGACAGGCACCTTC	CASSEGRGTGTF
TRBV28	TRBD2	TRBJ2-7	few	TGTGCCAGCAGTTTAATCGCTAGCGGGAGGTCTGGCGAGCAGTACTTC	CASSLIASGRSGEQYF
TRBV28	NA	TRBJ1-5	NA	TGTGCCAGCATATCTCCTCCTAGGAGCAATCAGCCCCAGCATTTT	CASISPPRSNQPQHF
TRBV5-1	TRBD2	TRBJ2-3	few	TGCGCCAGCAGCCCAGGTGGATTAGCGGGAGGGTACACAGATACGCAGTATTTT	CASSPGGLAGGYTDTQYF
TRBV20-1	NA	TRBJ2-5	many	TGCAGTGCTAGAGATAAGGTTGGGGAGACCCAGTACTTC	CSARDKVGETQYF
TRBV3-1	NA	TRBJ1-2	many	TGTGCCAGCAGCCAAGGGACTTCCTATGGCTACACCTTC	CASSQGTSYGYTF
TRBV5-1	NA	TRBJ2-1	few	TGCGCCAGTACCGACAGGCTTTCCTACAATGAGCAGTTCTTC	CASTDRLSYNEQFF
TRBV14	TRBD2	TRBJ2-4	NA	TGTGCCAGCAGCCAAGACGGGAGGGCCCCAAACATTCAGTACTTC	CASSQDGRAPNIQYF
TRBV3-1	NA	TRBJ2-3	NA	TGTGCCAGCAGCCCTTCAGACAGAGCCACGATTGTAAATACGCAGTATTTT	CASSPSDRATIVNTQYF
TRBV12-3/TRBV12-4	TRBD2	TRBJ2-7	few	TGTGCCAGCAGTCGATCTAGCGGGAGAATATACGAGCAGTACTTC	CASSRSSGRIYEQYF
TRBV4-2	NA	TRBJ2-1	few	TGTGCCAACAGCCAAGGTAACAATGAGCAGTTCTTC	CANSQGNNEQFF
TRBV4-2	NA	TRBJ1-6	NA	TGTGCCAGCAGCCGCCGACAGCCTTGGTCAGCCTATAATTCACCCCTCCACTTT	CASSRRQPWSAYNSPLHF
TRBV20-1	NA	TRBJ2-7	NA	TGCAGTGCTCTCGCAGGCGAGCAGTACTTC	CSALAGEQYF
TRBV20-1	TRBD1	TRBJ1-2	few	TGCAGTGCTATTCAGGGGGATGGCTACACCTTC	CSAIQGDGYTF
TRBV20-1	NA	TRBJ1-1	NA	TGCAGTGCTAGAGATTTTCGGGGAGGGGACACTGAAGCTTTCTTT	CSARDFRGGDTEAFF
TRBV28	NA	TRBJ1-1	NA	TGTGCCAGCAGTTTAAATCTGGGGAACGCTGAAGCTTTCTTT	CASSLNLGNAEAFF
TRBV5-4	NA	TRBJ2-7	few	TGTGCCAGCAGCATCAACAGGGGGGGGGTCTACGAGCAGTACTTC	CASSINRGGVYEQYF
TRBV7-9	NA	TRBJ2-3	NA	TGTGCCAGCAGCTTAGGGGCAGGGGAAACAGATACGCAGTATTTT	CASSLGAGETDTQYF
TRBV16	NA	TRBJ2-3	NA	TGTGCCAGCAGCCAATTCCGGCTAAGGAGCCCTTATACGCAGTATTTT	CASSQFRLRSPYTQYF
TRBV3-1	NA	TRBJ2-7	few	TGTGCCAGCAGCCAAGTTACCGGCCTCTCCTACGAGCAGTACTTC	CASSQVTGLSYEQYF
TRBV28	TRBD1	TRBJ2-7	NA	TGTGCCATCGACAGGGGTGCATATGGGGAGCAGTACTTC	CAIDRGAYGEQYF
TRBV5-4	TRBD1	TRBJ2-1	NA	TGTGCCAGCAGCTTGGATGTGGGACAGCCGGAGTTCTTC	CASSLDVGQPEFF
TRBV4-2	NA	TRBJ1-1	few	TGTGCCAGCAGGGGCGACGCTGCGAACACTGAAGCTTTCTTT	CASRGDAANTEAFF
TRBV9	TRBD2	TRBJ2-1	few	TGTGCCAGCAGCGTAATGGGTAGCGGGAACTACAATGAGCAGTTCTTC	CASSVMGSGNYNEQFF
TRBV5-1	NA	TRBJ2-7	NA	TGCGCCAGCAGCTTGGACCCGACTTCCTCCTACGAGCAGTACTTC	CASSLDPTSSYEQYF
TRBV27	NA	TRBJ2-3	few	TGTGCCAGCAGTTTAACCTCGGCTAGCGGCACAGATACGCAGTATTTT	CASSLTSASGTDTQYF
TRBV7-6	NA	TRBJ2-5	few	TGTGCCAGCCGGGGAAACGAAGAGACCCAGTACTTC	CASRGNEETQYF
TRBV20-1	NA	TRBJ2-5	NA	TGCAGTGCTATTCTAGGGGCTGTTGGAGAGACCCAGTACTTC	CSAILGAVGETQYF
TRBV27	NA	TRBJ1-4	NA	TGTGCCAGCAGTCGTACGACACCTACTAATGAAAAACTGTTTTTT	CASSRTTPTNEKLFF
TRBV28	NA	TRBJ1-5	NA	TGTGCCAGCAGTTTATTACAGGACAATCAGCCCCAGCATTTT	CASSLLQDNQPQHF